A single sample gave rise to the 9 T cell receptor beta chains below, sequenced in a study of cytomegalovirus exposure and HLA in healthy donors. With 60 Vbeta and 13 Jbeta primers, the PCR was carried out. Clones were sequenced by immunoSEQ multiplex PCR, and TCRdb holds only the in-frame ones, with some missing. The repertoire holds some 160,000 clones, with around 75% as singletons. The specimen was PBMCs. Receptor source: a middle-aged woman in good health and CMV-seronegative.

V gene TRBV27 combines with J gene TRBJ2-7; 10 bases match TRBD2. The CDR3 loop spans 13 amino acids. The ends lost 3 bases at V and 4 bases at J; junction bases unmatched: 0. Per the germline V gene, CDR1 is MNHEY and CDR2 is SMNVEV (reference sequence). In nucleotides, the CDR3 is TGTGCCAGCAGTTTGACTAGCGGGTACGAGCAGTACTTC. Translated, it gives CASSLTSGYEQYF.

V is TRBV20-1 and J is TRBJ1-1; D perhaps matches TRBD1 (5 bases). This CDR3 region has 10 residues. Germline loops: CDR1 DFQATT, CDR2 SNEGSKA (reference sequence). Trimming stripped 5 bases from V and 8 bases from J, with 9 bases between. CDR3 bases: TGCAGTGCTGTGGACAAGGAAGCTTTCTTT. Translation: CSAVDKEAFF.

As concerns this clone: Its ends do not fully match the called genes, so a read error is possible. Written as DNA, the CDR3 is TGTGCCAGTAGTATGGGCGTTTTCAGAACGTTT. This encodes CASSMGVFRTF. The chain is built from TRBV19 and TRBJ1-1, with unresolved D. The CDR3 length is 11 residues. Germline CDR1 and CDR2: LNHDA and SQIVND (reference sequence).

This clone was detected only once. The rearrangement links TRBV2 to TRBJ2-1; 11 bases line up with TRBD2. The CDR3 covers 15 residues. V shed 7 bases, J shed 6 bases, and the junction held 8 bases outside the gene matches. Germline V lookup: CDR1 SNHLY, CDR2 FYNNEI. The CDR3 DNA is TGTGCCAGCATCTTAGCGGGAGGGCCGGGCAATGAGCAGTTCTTC. It codes for CASILAGGPGNEQFF.

The chain couples TRBV6-5 to TRBJ1-1; no clear D. In germline, CDR1 is MNHEY, CDR2 SVGAGI. Trimming took off 3 bases at V and 3 bases at J, with 11 bases between the two ends. This CDR3 is 14 amino acids long. In DNA, the CDR3 is TGTGCCAGCAGTTATGTTCCGGTGGACACTGAAGCTTTCTTT. This gives the protein CASSYVPVDTEAFF.

This chain connects TRBV7-6 to TRBJ1-4; D might be TRBD1 (6 bases). CDR3 length: 15 residues. The germline CDR1 and CDR2 sequences are SGHVS and FNYEAQ. V was clipped by 1 base and J by 2 bases, with 8 bases between them. The CDR3: CASSLVRGTNEKLFF. CDR3 in DNA: TGTGCCAGCAGCTTAGTCAGGGGCACTAATGAAAAACTGTTTTTT.

The J gene is TRBJ2-1, the V gene TRBV5-4; TRBD2 matches 11 bases. Germline loops: CDR1 SGHNT, CDR2 YYREEE (reference sequence). V trimming: 4 bases; J trimming: 7 bases; junction bases outside the gene matches: 13. CDR3 length: 17 residues. CDR3 bases: TGTGCCAGCAGCCTCCTCGCCGGGACTAGCGGCACAAATGAGCAGTTCTTC. Residues: CASSLLAGTSGTNEQFF.

This chain uses TRBV7-9 with TRBJ1-5; 7 nucleotides match TRBD1. The V gene end was trimmed by 2 bases and the J gene end by 8 bases; junction bases not matched to a gene: 0. The germline V gene has CDR1 SEHNR and CDR2 FQNEAQ (reference sequence). This CDR3 has 12 amino acids. The CDR3 region has the DNA TGTGCCAGCAGCTTACAGGGGGAGCCCCAGCATTTT. As protein: CASSLQGEPQHF. Combining the CDR3 with reference TRBV7-9 and TRBJ1-5 gives the whole variable domain DTGVSQNPRHKITKRGQNVTFRCDPISEHNRLYWYRQTLGQGPEFLTYFQNEAQLEKSRLLSDRFSAERPKGSFSTLEIQRTEQGDSAMYLCASSLQGEPQHFGDGTRLSIL.

This clone was counted a few times. V and J are TRBV7-8 and TRBJ2-1, with TRBD2 identical over 8 bases. In germline, CDR1 is SGHVS, CDR2 FQNEAQ. The CDR3 contains 14 residues. V lost 6 bases, J lost 5 bases, and 6 bases stayed unmatched. CDR3 bases: TGTGCCAGCAGGGCGGGAGGTTTGCACAATGAGCAGTTCTTC. Encoded protein: CASRAGGLHNEQFF.